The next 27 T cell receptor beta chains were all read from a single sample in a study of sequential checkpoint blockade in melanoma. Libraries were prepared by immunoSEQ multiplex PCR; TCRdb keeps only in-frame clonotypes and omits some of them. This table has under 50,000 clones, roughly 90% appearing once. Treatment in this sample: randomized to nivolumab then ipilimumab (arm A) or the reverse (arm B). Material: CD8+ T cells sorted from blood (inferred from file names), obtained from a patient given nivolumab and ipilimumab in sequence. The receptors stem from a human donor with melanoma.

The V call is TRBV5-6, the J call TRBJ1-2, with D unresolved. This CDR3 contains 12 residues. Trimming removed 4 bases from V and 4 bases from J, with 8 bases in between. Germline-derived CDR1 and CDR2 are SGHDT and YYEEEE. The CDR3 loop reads CASSLEGYGYTF. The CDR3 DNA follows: TGTGCCAGCAGCCTCGAGGGCTATGGCTACACCTTC.

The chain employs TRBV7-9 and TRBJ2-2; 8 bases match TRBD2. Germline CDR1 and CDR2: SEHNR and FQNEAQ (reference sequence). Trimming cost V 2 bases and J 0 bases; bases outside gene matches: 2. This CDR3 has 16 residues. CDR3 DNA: TGTGCCAGCAGCTTATTAGCGGGGCCGAACACCGGGGAGCTGTTTTTT. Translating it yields CASSLLAGPNTGELFF.

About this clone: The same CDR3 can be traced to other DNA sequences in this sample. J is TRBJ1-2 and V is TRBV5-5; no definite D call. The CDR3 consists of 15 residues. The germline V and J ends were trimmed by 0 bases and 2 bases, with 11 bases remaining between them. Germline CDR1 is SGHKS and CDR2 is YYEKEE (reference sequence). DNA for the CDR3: TGTGCCAGCAGCTTGGTTCACAATCAAAACTATGGCTACACCTTC. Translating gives CASSLVHNQNYGYTF.

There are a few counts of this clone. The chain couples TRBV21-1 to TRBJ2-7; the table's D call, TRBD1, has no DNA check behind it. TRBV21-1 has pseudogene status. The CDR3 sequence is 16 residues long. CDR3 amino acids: CASSYSGVQGVYEQYF. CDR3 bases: TGTGCCAGCAGCTACTCTGGTGTGCAGGGTGTGTACGAGCAGTACTTC.

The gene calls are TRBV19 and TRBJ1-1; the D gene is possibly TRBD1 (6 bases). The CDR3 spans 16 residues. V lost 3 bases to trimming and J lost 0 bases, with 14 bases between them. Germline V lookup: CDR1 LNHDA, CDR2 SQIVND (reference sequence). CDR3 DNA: TGTGCCAGTAGTATGTTTGACAGGTCCTTGAACACTGAAGCTTTCTTT. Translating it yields CASSMFDRSLNTEAFF.

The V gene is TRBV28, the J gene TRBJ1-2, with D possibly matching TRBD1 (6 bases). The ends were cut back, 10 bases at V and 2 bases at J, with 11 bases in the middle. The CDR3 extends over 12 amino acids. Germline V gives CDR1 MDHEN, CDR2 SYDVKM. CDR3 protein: CATPQGNYGYTF. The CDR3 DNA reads TGTGCCACCCCACAGGGAAACTATGGCTACACCTTC.

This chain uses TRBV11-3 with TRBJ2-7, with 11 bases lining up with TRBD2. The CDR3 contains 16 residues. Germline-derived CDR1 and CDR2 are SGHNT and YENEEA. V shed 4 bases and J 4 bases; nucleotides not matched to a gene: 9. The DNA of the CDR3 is TGTGCCAGCAGCTGGACCGGGACTAGCGGAATATACGAGCAGTACGTC. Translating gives CASSWTGTSGIYEQYV.

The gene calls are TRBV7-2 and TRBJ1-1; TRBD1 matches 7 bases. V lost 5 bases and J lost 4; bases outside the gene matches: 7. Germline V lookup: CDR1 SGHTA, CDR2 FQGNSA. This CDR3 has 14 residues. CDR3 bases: TGTGCCAGCAGCCCCTTACAGGGGTCCACTGAAGCTTTCTTT. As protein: CASSPLQGSTEAFF.

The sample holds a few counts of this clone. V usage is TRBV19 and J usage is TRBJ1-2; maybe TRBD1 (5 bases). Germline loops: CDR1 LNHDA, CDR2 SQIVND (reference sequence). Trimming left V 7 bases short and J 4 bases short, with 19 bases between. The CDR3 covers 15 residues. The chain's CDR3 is CASTDRVGLRYGYTF. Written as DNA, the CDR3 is TGTGCCAGTACCGATCGAGTGGGACTCCGCTATGGCTACACCTTC.

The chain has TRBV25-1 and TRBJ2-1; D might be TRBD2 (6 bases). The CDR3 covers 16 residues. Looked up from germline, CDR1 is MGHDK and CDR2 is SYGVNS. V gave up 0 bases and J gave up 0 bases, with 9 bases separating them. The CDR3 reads CASSEYLDYSYNEQFF. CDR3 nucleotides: TGTGCCAGCAGTGAATATCTGGACTACTCCTACAATGAGCAGTTCTTC. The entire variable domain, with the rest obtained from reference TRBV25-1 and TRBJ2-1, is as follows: EADIYQTPRYLVIGTGKKITLECSQTMGHDKMYWYQQDPGMELHLIHYSYGVNSTEKGDLSSESTVSRIRTEHFPLTLESARPSHTSQYLCASSEYLDYSYNEQFFGPGTRLTVL.

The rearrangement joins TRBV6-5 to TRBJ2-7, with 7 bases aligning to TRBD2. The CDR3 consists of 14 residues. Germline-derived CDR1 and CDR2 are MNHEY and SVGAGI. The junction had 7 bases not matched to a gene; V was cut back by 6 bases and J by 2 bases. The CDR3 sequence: CASRSGINPYEQYV. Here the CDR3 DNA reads TGTGCCAGCAGAAGCGGGATAAATCCCTACGAGCAGTACGTC.

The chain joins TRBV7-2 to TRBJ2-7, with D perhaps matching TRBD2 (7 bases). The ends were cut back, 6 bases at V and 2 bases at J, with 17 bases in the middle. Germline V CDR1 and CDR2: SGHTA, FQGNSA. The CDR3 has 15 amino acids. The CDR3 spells CASSYRASGTYEQYF. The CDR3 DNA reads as TGTGCCAGCAGTTACAGGGCTAGCGGAACCTACGAGCAGTACTTC.

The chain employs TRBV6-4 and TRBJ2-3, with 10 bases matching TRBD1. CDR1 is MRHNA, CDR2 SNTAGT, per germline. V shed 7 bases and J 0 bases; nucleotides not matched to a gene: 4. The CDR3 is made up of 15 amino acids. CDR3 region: CASNPGQGSTDTQYF. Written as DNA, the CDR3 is TGTGCCAGCAACCCGGGACAGGGGAGCACAGATACGCAGTATTTT.

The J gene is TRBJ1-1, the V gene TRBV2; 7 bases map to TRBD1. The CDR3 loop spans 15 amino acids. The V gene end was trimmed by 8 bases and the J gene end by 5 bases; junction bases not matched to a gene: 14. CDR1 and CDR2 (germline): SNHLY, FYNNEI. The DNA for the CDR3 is TGTGCCAGCGTTGAAGTTGCAGGGGGGTCTACTGAAGCTTTCTTT. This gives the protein CASVEVAGGSTEAFF.

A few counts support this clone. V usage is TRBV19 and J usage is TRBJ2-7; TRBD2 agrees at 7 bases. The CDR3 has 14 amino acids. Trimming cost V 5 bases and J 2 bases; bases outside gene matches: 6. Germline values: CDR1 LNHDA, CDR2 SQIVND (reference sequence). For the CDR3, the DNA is TGTGCCAGTAGTTGGGCTAGCGGCACCTACGAGCAGTACTTC. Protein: CASSWASGTYEQYF.

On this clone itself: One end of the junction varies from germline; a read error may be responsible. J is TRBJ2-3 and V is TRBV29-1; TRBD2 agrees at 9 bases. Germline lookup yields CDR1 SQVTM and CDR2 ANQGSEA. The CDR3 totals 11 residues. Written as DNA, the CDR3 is TGCAGCGTTATTAGGTCTAGCGGGATGATTTTT. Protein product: CSVIRSSGMIF.

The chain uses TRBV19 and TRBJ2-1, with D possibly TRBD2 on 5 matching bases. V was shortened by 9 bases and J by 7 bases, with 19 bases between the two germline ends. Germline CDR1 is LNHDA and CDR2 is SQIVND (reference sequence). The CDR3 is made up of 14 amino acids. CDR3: CASHPGKGMNEQFF. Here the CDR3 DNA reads TGTGCCAGCCACCCGGGGAAAGGGATGAATGAGCAGTTCTTC.

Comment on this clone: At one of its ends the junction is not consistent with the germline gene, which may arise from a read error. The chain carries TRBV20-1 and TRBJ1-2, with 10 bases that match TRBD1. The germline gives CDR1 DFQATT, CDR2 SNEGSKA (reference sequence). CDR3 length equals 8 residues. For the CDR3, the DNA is TGCAGTGCTGGGACAGGGGACTTC. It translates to CSAGTGDF.

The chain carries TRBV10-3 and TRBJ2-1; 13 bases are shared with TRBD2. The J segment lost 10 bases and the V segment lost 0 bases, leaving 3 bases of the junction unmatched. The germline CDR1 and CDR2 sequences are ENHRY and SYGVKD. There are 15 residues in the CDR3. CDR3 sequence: CAISESLAGGDEQFF. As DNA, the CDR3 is TGTGCCATCAGTGAGTCACTAGCGGGAGGGGACGAGCAGTTCTTC.

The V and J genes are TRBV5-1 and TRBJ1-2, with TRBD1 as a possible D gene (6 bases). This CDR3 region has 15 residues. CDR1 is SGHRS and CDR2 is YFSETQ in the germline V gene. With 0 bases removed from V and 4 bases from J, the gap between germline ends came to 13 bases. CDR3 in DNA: TGCGCCAGCAGCTTGGCCGTACAGGGCAGCTATGGCTACACCTTC. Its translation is CASSLAVQGSYGYTF.

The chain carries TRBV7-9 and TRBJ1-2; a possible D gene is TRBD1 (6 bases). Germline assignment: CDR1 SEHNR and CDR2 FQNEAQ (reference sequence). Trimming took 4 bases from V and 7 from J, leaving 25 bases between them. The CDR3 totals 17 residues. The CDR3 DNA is TGTGCCAGCAGCTCGGATGGGACACTGCCCCCATTTTTTGGCTACACCTTC. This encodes CASSSDGTLPPFFGYTF.

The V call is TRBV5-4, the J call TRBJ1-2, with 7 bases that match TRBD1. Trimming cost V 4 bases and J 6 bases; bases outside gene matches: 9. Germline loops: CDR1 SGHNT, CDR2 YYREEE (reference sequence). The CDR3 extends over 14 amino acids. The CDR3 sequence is CASSLYRTGDGYTF. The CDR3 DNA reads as TGTGCCAGCAGCCTGTATCGGACAGGTGATGGCTACACCTTC. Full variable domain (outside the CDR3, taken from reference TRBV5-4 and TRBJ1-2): ETGVTQSPTHLIKTRGQQVTLRCSSQSGHNTVSWYQQALGQGPQFIFQYYREEENGRGNFPPRFSGLQFPNYSSELNVNALELDDSALYLCASSLYRTGDGYTFGSGTRLTVV.

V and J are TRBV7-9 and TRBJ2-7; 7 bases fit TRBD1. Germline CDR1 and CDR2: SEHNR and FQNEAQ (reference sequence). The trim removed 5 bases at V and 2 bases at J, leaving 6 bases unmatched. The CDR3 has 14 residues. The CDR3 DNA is TGTGCCAGCAGCGGATCGGACAGGACCTACGAGCAGTACTTC. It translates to CASSGSDRTYEQYF.

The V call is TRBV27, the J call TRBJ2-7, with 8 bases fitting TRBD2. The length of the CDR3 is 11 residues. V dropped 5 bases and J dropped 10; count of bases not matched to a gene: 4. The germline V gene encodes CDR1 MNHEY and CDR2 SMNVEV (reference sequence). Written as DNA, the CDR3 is TGTGCCAGCAGTGTCGGACTAGCTCAGTACTTC. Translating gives CASSVGLAQYF.

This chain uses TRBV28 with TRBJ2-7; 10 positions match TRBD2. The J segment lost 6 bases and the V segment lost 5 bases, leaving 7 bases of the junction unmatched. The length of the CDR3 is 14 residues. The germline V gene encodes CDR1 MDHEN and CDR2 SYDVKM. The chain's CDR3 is CASSTRIAGGEQYV. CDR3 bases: TGTGCCAGCAGTACCCGAATAGCGGGAGGCGAGCAGTACGTC.

The CDR3 region is CASSAGVYNEQFF. The CDR3 region has the DNA TGTGCCAGTTCAGCGGGAGTATACAATGAGCAGTTCTTC. V is TRBV19 and J is TRBJ2-1, with 8 positions matching TRBD2. The V segment lost 8 bases and the J segment 4 bases; nucleotides outside the gene matches: 4. The CDR3 extends over 13 amino acids. CDR1 and CDR2 from the germline V gene are LNHDA and SQIVND (reference sequence). Together with reference TRBV19 and TRBJ2-1, the CDR3 gives the full variable domain: DGGITQSPKYLFRKEGQNVTLSCEQNLNHDAMYWYRQDPGQGLRLIYYSQIVNDFQKGDIAEGYSVSREKKESFPLTVTSAQKNPTAFYLCASSAGVYNEQFFGPGTRLTVL.

CDR3 nucleotides: TGTGCCAGCAGCTTGGGTTCAGGGGGCTCCTACGAGCAGTACGTC. This encodes CASSLGSGGSYEQYV. The chain carries TRBV5-4 and TRBJ2-7; 7 nucleotides agree with TRBD1. J was trimmed by 0 bases and V by 0 bases; bases with no gene match: 3. There are 15 residues in the CDR3. Germline values: CDR1 SGHNT, CDR2 YYREEE (reference sequence).